In its sample, the clone carrying this T cell receptor (beta chain) was seen a few times. CDR1 and CDR2 from the germline V gene are LGHNA and YSLEER. CDR3 length: 13 amino acids. Trimming at V came to 0 bases and at J to 10 bases, leaving 6 bases not matched to a gene. The data stem from a study of blood T cell repertoires in COVID-19. Sequencing was performed with immunoSEQ multiplex PCR; in TCRdb, only in-frame clones are kept and a portion is missing. The table has about 210,000 clones, 81% seen once. This TCR came from a woman in her 50s with acute COVID-19. Input material: PBMCs or T cells enriched from blood (not recorded which). The chain combines TRBV4-3 with TRBJ2-7; 7 positions match TRBD1. In DNA form, the CDR3 reads TGCGCCAGCAGCCAAGAGAGGGGGCTTGGTCAGTACTTC. Its translation: CASSQERGLGQYF.